The 31 T cell receptor beta chains presented below share a single source sample, sequenced in a study of T cell responses to AZD1222 COVID-19 vaccine. TCRdb keeps only in-frame clones here, not all; method: immunoSEQ multiplex PCR. This sample has 75,000 to 100,000 clones, with roughly 90% found just once. The source was peripheral blood, collected on day 0 of AZD1222 vaccination. The receptors here all came from an adult in good health.

This clone has only one observation. The chain uses TRBV9 and TRBJ2-1; 9 nucleotides match TRBD2. V lost 4 bases and J lost 10; bases outside the gene matches: 12. Per the germline V gene, CDR1 is SGDLS and CDR2 is YYNGEE. The CDR3 sequence is 15 residues long. CDR3 DNA sequence: TGTGCCAGCAGCCCTAGCGGGAATGGGGATTGGGAGCAGTTCTTC. Protein sequence: CASSPSGNGDWEQFF. The complete variable domain, with remaining parts taken from reference TRBV9 and TRBJ2-1, reads DSGVTQTPKHLITATGQRVTLRCSPRSGDLSVYWYQQSLDQGLQFLIQYYNGEERAKGNILERFSAQQFPDLHSELNLSSLELGDSALYFCASSPSGNGDWEQFFGPGTRLTVL.

V gene TRBV7-2 combines with J gene TRBJ2-1, with 10 nucleotides matching TRBD1. Germline CDR1 reads SGHTA; CDR2 reads FQGNSA. V trimming: 5 bases; J trimming: 8 bases; junction bases outside the gene matches: 6. This CDR3 is 14 amino acids long. The chain's CDR3 is CASSRTGGRDEQFF. The CDR3 coding sequence is TGTGCCAGCAGCAGGACAGGGGGTCGGGATGAGCAGTTCTTC.

The CDR3 region is CSASIQAQLIRSPLHF. The CDR3 nucleotides are TGCAGTGCTAGTATTCAGGCCCAATTAATTCGTTCACCCCTCCACTTT. The rearrangement joins TRBV20-1 to TRBJ1-6; D call uncertain. In germline, CDR1 is DFQATT, CDR2 SNEGSKA (reference sequence). The CDR3 totals 16 residues. Trimming stripped 3 bases from V and 9 bases from J, with 21 bases between.

The chain combines TRBV5-1 with TRBJ1-2; 11 nucleotides line up with TRBD1. The CDR3 has 15 residues. Germline trimming cut 1 base from V and 4 bases from J; bases unmatched to any gene: 3. Germline values: CDR1 SGHRS, CDR2 YFSETQ. For the CDR3, the DNA is TGCGCCAGCAGCTTGACGGGACAGGGGGGCTATGGCTACACCTTC. Amino acid sequence: CASSLTGQGGYGYTF.

This clone came up once. This chain connects TRBV7-8 to TRBJ2-7, with a possible D match to TRBD1 (5 bases). Germline V CDR1 and CDR2: SGHVS, FQNEAQ. The CDR3 totals 14 residues. Trimming cost V 1 base and J 3 bases, with 10 bases left between them. The CDR3 DNA reads TGTGCCAGCAGCTTAGGAACAGGCCTCTACGAGCAGTACTTC. Translating gives CASSLGTGLYEQYF.

This chain links TRBV4-2 with TRBJ2-7; D call uncertain. Germline CDR1 and CDR2: LGHNA and YNFKEQ. Trimming stripped 1 base from V and 1 base from J, with 5 bases between. The CDR3 has 13 residues. This chain's CDR3 is CASSQGFSYEQYF. The CDR3 DNA reads as TGTGCCAGCAGCCAAGGCTTTTCCTACGAGCAGTACTTC.

This clone was counted between two and nine times. The chain carries TRBV5-1 and TRBJ2-1, with 11 bases aligning to TRBD2. The CDR3 consists of 17 residues. Germline lookup yields CDR1 SGHRS and CDR2 YFSETQ. V lost 1 base and J lost 8; bases outside the gene matches: 11. CDR3 in DNA: TGCGCCAGCAGCTTGTCGTTGGCTAGCGGGAGGTTCTATGAGCAGTTCTTC. Amino acids: CASSLSLASGRFYEQFF.

V is TRBV27 and J is TRBJ1-1; D perhaps matches TRBD1 (5 bases). The CDR3 contains 14 residues. V was cut by 3 bases and J by 1 base, with 9 bases left in between. Germline values: CDR1 MNHEY, CDR2 SMNVEV (reference sequence). CDR3 sequence (DNA): TGTGCCAGCAGTTTGCAGGGCGCGAACACTGAAGCTTTCTTT. Translated: CASSLQGANTEAFF.

This clone was counted between two and nine times. The V and J genes are TRBV7-6 and TRBJ1-6, with D maybe TRBD1 (6 bases). CDR1 is SGHVS, CDR2 FNYEAQ, per germline. V was cut by 0 bases and J by 5 bases, with 8 bases left in between. This CDR3 comprises 15 residues. CDR3 loop: CASSLAGGHNSPLHF. Here the CDR3 DNA reads TGTGCCAGCAGCTTAGCGGGGGGGCATAATTCACCCCTCCACTTT.

The chain couples TRBV19 to TRBJ2-7; 7 bases map to TRBD2. Germline-derived CDR1 and CDR2 are LNHDA and SQIVND (reference sequence). Trimming removed 5 bases from V and 3 bases from J; junction bases left unmatched: 10. The CDR3 covers 15 residues. Here the CDR3 reads CASSQVSGQYYEQYF. DNA for the CDR3: TGTGCCAGTAGTCAAGTTAGCGGGCAGTACTACGAGCAGTACTTC.

This chain links TRBV6-5 with TRBJ1-2; TRBD1 aligns across 7 bases. The CDR3 runs to 15 residues. V lost 4 bases, J lost 3 bases, and 8 bases stayed unmatched. CDR1 is MNHEY and CDR2 is SVGAGI in the germline V gene. CDR3: CASSSPRGRDYGYTF. The CDR3 DNA is TGTGCCAGCAGTTCCCCGAGGGGGCGCGACTATGGCTACACCTTC.

A few counts support this clone. CDR3 nucleotide sequence: TGTGCCAGCACCACCGGTGGGGAAGGGAACACTGAAGCTTTCTTT. Translation gives CASTTGGEGNTEAFF. V is TRBV6-5 and J is TRBJ1-1; D remains unclear. With 7 bases removed from V and 1 base from J, the gap between germline ends came to 16 bases. The CDR3 runs 15 residues. The germline CDR1 and CDR2 sequences are MNHEY and SVGAGI.

This clone was seen only once. The chain links TRBV11-2 to TRBJ1-4; unclear D gene. CDR1 and CDR2 (germline): SGHAT, FQNNGV. The CDR3 length is 13 residues. Trimming stripped 5 bases from V and 4 bases from J, with 8 bases between. The CDR3 loop is CASSRKVNEKLFF. The CDR3 DNA reads as TGTGCCAGCAGCCGGAAAGTTAATGAAAAACTGTTTTTT. The complete variable domain, with remaining parts taken from reference TRBV11-2 and TRBJ1-4, reads EAGVAQSPRYKIIEKRQSVAFWCNPISGHATLYWYQQILGQGPKLLIQFQNNGVVDDSQLPKDRFSAERLKGVDSTLKIQPAKLEDSAVYLCASSRKVNEKLFFGSGTQLSVL.

The chain uses TRBV24-1 and TRBJ2-3; tentatively, D is TRBD2 (7 bases). The CDR3 runs to 14 residues. CDR1 is KGHDR and CDR2 is SFDVKD in the germline V gene. V was shortened by 6 bases and J by 1 base, with 10 bases between the two germline ends. The CDR3 loop reads CATSRGGGTDTQYF. CDR3 DNA: TGTGCCACCAGTAGGGGGGGAGGCACAGATACGCAGTATTTT.

The V gene is TRBV7-6, the J gene TRBJ2-3, with TRBD1 matching over 9 bases. J gave up 4 bases and V 5 bases, and 7 bases lay outside the gene matches. This CDR3 is 15 amino acids long. CDR1 and CDR2 from the germline V gene are SGHVS and FNYEAQ. The CDR3 loop reads CASSPWTGEADTQYF. The CDR3 DNA is TGTGCCAGCAGCCCCTGGACAGGGGAAGCAGATACGCAGTATTTT. Combining the CDR3 with reference TRBV7-6 and TRBJ2-3 gives the whole variable domain GAGVSQSPRYKVTKRGQDVALRCDPISGHVSLYWYRQALGQGPEFLTYFNYEAQQDKSGLPNDRFSAERPEGSISTLTIQRTEQRDSAMYRCASSPWTGEADTQYFGPGTRLTVL.

The chain employs TRBV3-1 (or the pseudogene TRBV3-2) and TRBJ2-7, with 8 bases matching TRBD1. The CDR3 totals 16 residues. Germline CDR1 is LGHDT and CDR2 is YNNKEL (reference sequence). Trimming at V came to 0 bases and at J to 1 base, leaving 5 bases not matched to a gene. The CDR3 here is CASSQDATGGSYEQYF. DNA for the CDR3: TGTGCCAGCAGCCAAGATGCAACAGGGGGATCCTACGAGCAGTACTTC.

The V and J genes are TRBV12-3 or TRBV12-4 and TRBJ1-1, with D hard to call. V lost 3 bases and J lost 1, with 6 bases in between. This CDR3 region has 13 residues. The CDR3 DNA follows: TGTGCCAGCAGTTTTGCGGCGAACACTGAAGCTTTCTTT. It codes for CASSFAANTEAFF.

The V gene is TRBV7-3, the J gene TRBJ2-5; D is possibly TRBD1 (7 bases). The germline gives CDR1 SGHTA, CDR2 FQGTGA. This CDR3 region has 17 residues. Trimming took off 1 base at V and 1 base at J, with 16 bases between the two ends. CDR3 sequence reads: CASSLSGQEGPQETQYF. The CDR3 DNA is TGTGCCAGCAGCTTAAGTGGACAGGAGGGGCCCCAAGAGACCCAGTACTTC.

This clone occurred once. The chain has TRBV19 and TRBJ1-2; no firm D call. Trimming left V 5 bases short and J 8 bases short, with 21 bases between. The CDR3 consists of 15 residues. From germline, CDR1 is LNHDA and CDR2 SQIVND (reference sequence). This CDR3 reads CASSEGTEIISGYTF. The CDR3 DNA follows: TGTGCCAGTAGTGAGGGAACAGAAATCATAAGCGGCTACACCTTC.

This sequence joins TRBV27 and TRBJ2-7; 8 bases fit TRBD2. Germline V lookup: CDR1 MNHEY, CDR2 SMNVEV (reference sequence). The CDR3 covers 18 residues. V lost 2 bases, J lost 0 bases, and 12 bases stayed unmatched. The CDR3 DNA follows: TGTGCCAGCAGTTTAAGGGGGAGATTAGCGGGGATCTCCTACGAGCAGTACTTC. Translating gives CASSLRGRLAGISYEQYF.

The gene calls are TRBV29-1 and TRBJ1-1, with TRBD1 identical over 7 bases. This CDR3 has 14 residues. Germline V lookup: CDR1 SQVTM, CDR2 ANQGSEA. Germline trimming cut 5 bases from V and 1 base from J; bases unmatched to any gene: 7. CDR3 in amino acids: CSVSGRTGNTEAFF. The CDR3 nucleotides are TGCAGCGTTTCCGGGAGGACAGGGAACACTGAAGCTTTCTTT.

The rearrangement links TRBV27 to TRBJ1-5, with D perhaps matching TRBD1 (6 bases). Looked up from germline, CDR1 is MNHEY and CDR2 is SMNVEV (reference sequence). The CDR3 runs to 13 residues. V was pared by 5 bases and J by 4 bases, with 9 bases between. The CDR3 sequence: CASSPQGNQPQHF. The CDR3 DNA follows: TGTGCCAGCAGTCCGCAGGGGAATCAGCCCCAGCATTTT.

The V and J genes are TRBV3-1 (or the pseudogene TRBV3-2) and TRBJ2-1; 7 bases line up with TRBD1. Germline loops: CDR1 LGHDT, CDR2 YNNKEL (reference sequence). The V gene end was trimmed by 1 base and the J gene end by 5 bases; junction bases not matched to a gene: 5. The CDR3 has 15 amino acids. CDR3 nucleotide sequence: TGTGCCAGCAGCCAAGCCGGGACAGAAGACAATGAGCAGTTCTTC. Encoded protein: CASSQAGTEDNEQFF.

The CDR3 here is CAISVGTGGNYGYTF. DNA of the CDR3: TGTGCCATCAGTGTCGGGACAGGGGGTAACTATGGCTACACCTTC. J is TRBJ1-2 and V is TRBV10-3, with 11 bases lining up with TRBD1. In germline, CDR1 is ENHRY, CDR2 SYGVKD. V dropped 4 bases and J dropped 1; count of bases not matched to a gene: 2. This CDR3 region has 15 residues.

The CDR3 reads CASSPDRESTDTQYF. DNA for the CDR3: TGCGCCAGCAGCCCCGACAGGGAAAGCACAGATACGCAGTATTTT. The chain combines TRBV5-1 with TRBJ2-3; TRBD1 matches at 7 bases. The CDR3 contains 15 residues. V lost 4 bases, J lost 0 bases, and 5 bases stayed unmatched. The germline V gene encodes CDR1 SGHRS and CDR2 YFSETQ.

CDR3 amino acids: CSVVQKYGYTF. For the CDR3, the DNA is TGCAGCGTTGTACAGAAGTATGGCTACACCTTC. The chain carries TRBV29-1 and TRBJ1-2, with D hard to call. Germline CDR1 is SQVTM and CDR2 is ANQGSEA. This CDR3 contains 11 residues. With 4 bases removed from V and 5 bases from J, the gap between germline ends came to 8 bases.

The chain recombines TRBV19 with TRBJ2-7, with 14 bases aligning to TRBD2. CDR1 and CDR2 (germline): LNHDA, SQIVND (reference sequence). The CDR3 totals 15 residues. V was clipped by 4 bases and J by 7 bases; unmatched bases: 6. The CDR3 DNA sequence: TGTGCCAGTAGTAAGCCGGGACTAGCGGGAGATGAGCAGTACTTC. Its protein is CASSKPGLAGDEQYF.

The chain carries TRBV30 and TRBJ2-7, with 7 bases aligning to TRBD1. This CDR3 has 14 residues. CDR1 is GTSNPN and CDR2 is SVGIG in the germline V gene (reference sequence). Germline trimming cut 7 bases from V and 0 bases from J; bases unmatched to any gene: 9. CDR3 residues: CAYTGDRSSYEQYF. The CDR3 DNA reads as TGTGCCTATACCGGGGACAGATCCTCCTACGAGCAGTACTTC.

The chain has TRBV13 and TRBJ1-1; TRBD1 aligns across 8 bases. Germline V CDR1 and CDR2: PRHDT, FYEKMQ (reference sequence). The CDR3 covers 16 residues. Trimming at V came to 6 bases and at J to 5 bases, leaving 14 bases not matched to a gene. The CDR3 spells CASSHGQGLLWTEAFF. In DNA form, the CDR3 reads TGTGCCAGCAGTCATGGACAGGGTCTTTTGTGGACTGAAGCTTTCTTT.

The gene calls are TRBV4-2 and TRBJ1-1, with 12 bases identical to TRBD1. V shed 3 bases and J 5 bases; nucleotides not matched to a gene: 16. Germline lookup yields CDR1 LGHNA and CDR2 YNFKEQ. This CDR3 is built from 19 residues. The CDR3 spells CASSHATTGTGGGRTEAFF. DNA for the CDR3: TGTGCCAGCAGCCACGCAACCACCGGGACAGGGGGCGGAAGAACTGAAGCTTTCTTT.

This chain joins TRBV5-1 and TRBJ2-5; D gene ambiguous. CDR1 is SGHRS, CDR2 YFSETQ, per germline. The CDR3 contains 15 residues. Trimming left V 0 bases short and J 1 base short, with 10 bases between. This chain's CDR3 is CASSLATGIQETQYF. CDR3 DNA: TGCGCCAGCAGCTTGGCCACTGGAATCCAAGAGACCCAGTACTTC.